A selection of T cell receptor beta chains follows, all from one sample in a study of blood T cell repertoires in COVID-19. Method: immunoSEQ multiplex PCR; TCRdb's copy keeps in-frame clones and lacks some. The sample gives about 260,000 clones, roughly nine tenths of which show up once; 2% to 2.5% is in the top ten. The specimen was PBMCs or T cells enriched from blood (not recorded which). All receptors come from a woman younger than 35 who had recovered from COVID-19. The CDR3 runs from the conserved cysteine through the conserved F or W. The D gene is left open where the match is weak. The size of a clone is reported for some rows only, either as once, few or many, or as a class for expanded clones.

-	once	TRBV4-2	TRBJ1-4	CASSQEGLNEKLFF	TGTGCCAGCAGCCAAGAGGGGCTTAATGAAAAACTGTTTTTT
TRBD2	-	TRBV10-1	TRBJ2-5	CASSEWASGGQETQYF	TGCGCCAGCAGTGAGTGGGCTAGCGGTGGTCAAGAGACCCAGTACTTC
-	-	TRBV15	TRBJ1-3	CATSSGSSSGNTIYF	TGTGCCACCAGCAGTGGCTCAAGCTCTGGAAACACCATATATTTT
TRBD1	-	TRBV6-5	TRBJ1-2	CASSYSIGQGARGYTF	TGTGCCAGCAGTTACTCCATTGGACAGGGGGCTCGGGGCTACACCTTC
TRBD2	once	TRBV12-5	TRBJ2-1	CASGRTSGGSYNEQFF	TGTGCTAGTGGCAGGACTAGCGGGGGGTCCTACAATGAGCAGTTCTTC
TRBD1	-	TRBV7-9	TRBJ1-5	CASSEFKTGVYSNQPQHF	TGTGCCAGCAGCGAATTTAAAACAGGGGTCTACAGCAATCAGCCCCAGCATTTT
TRBD2	-	TRBV7-2	TRBJ2-5	CASSPETSGAGETQYF	TGTGCCAGCAGCCCCGAGACTAGCGGGGCGGGGGAGACCCAGTACTTC
-	-	TRBV19	TRBJ2-7	CASSNGRGYEQYF	TGTGCCAGTAGTAACGGCAGGGGCTACGAGCAGTACTTC
-	-	TRBV27	TRBJ1-2	CASSPDSNYGYTF	TGTGCCAGCAGTCCCGACAGTAACTATGGCTACACCTTC
TRBD2	once	TRBV5-1	TRBJ2-3	CASSLGTSGGTYHTDTQYF	TGCGCCAGCAGCTTAGGGACTAGCGGGGGGACCTACCACACAGATACGCAGTATTTT
-	-	TRBV6-1	TRBJ1-2	CASSEMGAGYGYTF	TGTGCCAGCAGTGAAATGGGGGCAGGGTATGGCTACACCTTC
-	-	TRBV5-4	TRBJ1-2	CASSLDSGDRYGYTF	TGTGCCAGCAGCTTGGATTCAGGTGACCGGTATGGCTACACCTTC
TRBD1	once	TRBV10-3	TRBJ2-7	CAISEARTGGEQYF	TGTGCCATCAGTGAGGCACGGACAGGGGGGGAGCAGTACTTC
TRBD2	-	TRBV7-6	TRBJ2-1	CASSPQGSGGSYNEQFF	TGTGCCAGCAGCCCCCAGGGTAGCGGGGGCTCCTACAATGAGCAGTTCTTC
TRBD1	few	TRBV27	TRBJ1-2	CASSELQDRDRYGYTF	TGTGCCAGCAGTGAACTTCAGGACAGGGATCGCTATGGCTACACCTTC
TRBD2	-	TRBV5-1	TRBJ2-1	CASSFLTGGLSYNEQFF	TGCGCCAGCAGCTTTCTTACGGGGGGATTATCATACAATGAGCAGTTCTTC
-	-	TRBV11-2	TRBJ1-3	CASSNSGSGNTIYF	TGTGCCAGCAGCAACAGTGGGTCCGGAAACACCATATATTTT
-	-	TRBV27	TRBJ2-2	CASSLVIRGTGELFF	TGTGCCAGCAGTTTAGTAATACGGGGCACCGGGGAGCTGTTTTTT
TRBD1	-	TRBV18	TRBJ2-2	CASSPRRQGADFNTGELFF	TGTGCCAGCTCACCACGAAGACAGGGGGCCGACTTTAACACCGGGGAGCTGTTTTTT
TRBD1	-	TRBV19	TRBJ2-7	CASKQQGAYEQYF	TGTGCCAGCAAACAACAGGGGGCATACGAGCAGTACTTC
-	-	TRBV11-2	TRBJ1-1	CASSARGRQLNTEAFF	TGTGCCAGCAGCGCACGCGGTCGACAGTTGAACACTGAAGCTTTCTTT
-	once	TRBV2	TRBJ1-5	CASRQGGNQPQHF	TGTGCCAGCAGACAGGGAGGCAATCAGCCCCAGCATTTT
TRBD2	-	TRBV2	TRBJ2-1	CASRRTSGGYNEQFF	TGTGCCAGCAGGAGGACTAGCGGGGGCTACAATGAGCAGTTCTTC
TRBD1	-	TRBV6-5	TRBJ1-1	CASRQGLNTEAFF	TGTGCCAGCAGACAGGGGTTAAACACTGAAGCTTTCTTT
-	few	TRBV5-4	TRBJ1-2	CASSLERSGYGYTF	TGTGCCAGCAGCTTGGAACGGAGCGGCTATGGCTACACCTTC
-	-	TRBV6-5	TRBJ1-1	CASSQRPNGNTEAFF	TGTGCCAGCAGTCAGCGCCCCAACGGGAACACTGAAGCTTTCTTT
TRBD1	-	TRBV12-5	TRBJ1-5	CASGSGTGLSNQPQHF	TGTGCTAGTGGCTCCGGGACAGGCCTTAGCAATCAGCCCCAGCATTTT
-	-	TRBV9	TRBJ2-1	CASSNLLANEQFF	TGTGCCAGCAGCAACCTACTCGCTAATGAGCAGTTCTTC
-	-	TRBV18	TRBJ1-1	CASSPGQGLTEAFF	TGTGCCAGCTCACCAGGGCAGGGGCTTACTGAAGCTTTCTTT
TRBD1	-	TRBV2	TRBJ1-1	CASSGDRDLMNTEAFF	TGTGCCAGCAGTGGAGACAGGGATTTAATGAACACTGAAGCTTTCTTT
TRBD2	-	TRBV10-3	TRBJ2-3	CAIRVAGNTDTQYF	TGTGCCATCAGAGTAGCGGGTAACACAGATACGCAGTATTTT
-	-	TRBV11-3	TRBJ2-1	CASSLGGSGADEQFF	TGTGCCAGCAGCTTGGGGGGTAGCGGAGCCGATGAGCAGTTCTTC
TRBD1	-	TRBV6-5	TRBJ2-1	CASSPGTGHYNEQFF	TGTGCCAGCAGCCCCGGGACAGGACATTACAATGAGCAGTTCTTC
-	-	TRBV10-2	TRBJ1-5	CASAVEGNQPQHF	TGCGCCAGTGCGGTTGAGGGTAATCAGCCCCAGCATTTT
-	once	TRBV19	TRBJ1-1	CASSIFGGGFRAFF	TGTGCCAGTAGTATATTCGGGGGAGGGTTTCGGGCTTTCTTT
-	-	TRBV19	TRBJ1-1	CASSLTANTEAFF	TGTGCCAGTAGTTTAACAGCGAACACTGAAGCTTTCTTT
-	-	TRBV10-2	TRBJ2-7	CASSLRREQYF	TGCGCCAGCTCCCTACGGAGGGAGCAGTACTTC
TRBD2	few	TRBV3-1/TRBV3-2	TRBJ2-3	CASSPLLAGVADTQYF	TGTGCCAGCAGCCCCTTGCTAGCGGGGGTTGCAGATACGCAGTATTTT
TRBD1	-	TRBV3-1/TRBV3-2	TRBJ1-2	CASSPFTGGSGYTF	TGTGCCAGCAGCCCGTTTACAGGGGGCAGTGGCTACACCTTC
TRBD2	-	TRBV2	TRBJ2-2	CASRTSGGAGTGELFF	TGTGCCAGCAGGACTAGCGGGGGGGCCGGGACCGGGGAGCTGTTTTTT
TRBD1	-	TRBV5-1	TRBJ1-2	CASSVSQGGIGYTF	TGCGCCAGCAGCGTATCACAGGGGGGGATTGGCTACACCTTC
TRBD1	-	TRBV6-5	TRBJ1-1	CASSYLDRVYTEAFF	TGTGCCAGCAGTTACCTGGACAGGGTTTACACTGAAGCTTTCTTT
-	-	TRBV28	TRBJ1-6	CASSGPGLYSPLHF	TGTGCCAGCAGTGGGCCGGGACTTTACTCACCCCTCCACTTT
TRBD2	-	TRBV14	TRBJ2-1	CASSMGLAGRTSYNEQFF	TGTGCCAGCAGCATGGGACTAGCGGGGCGTACCTCCTACAATGAGCAGTTCTTC
-	-	TRBV5-6	TRBJ2-7	CASQSGGLSYEQYF	TGTGCCAGCCAGTCGGGGGGCCTCTCCTACGAGCAGTACTTC
-	-	TRBV2	TRBJ1-1	CASRRTGTMTEAFF	TGTGCCAGCAGGAGGACCGGGACAATGACTGAAGCTTTCTTT
-	-	TRBV28	TRBJ1-4	CASRLDSRVFF	TGTGCCAGCAGGCTGGACAGTCGGGTGTTTTTT
-	-	TRBV2	TRBJ2-6	CASGDRSGANVLTF	TGTGCCAGCGGTGACCGCTCTGGGGCCAACGTCCTGACTTTC
TRBD2	-	TRBV7-2	TRBJ2-1	CASSLVSGGSYNEQFF	TGTGCCAGCAGCTTAGTATCGGGGGGCTCCTACAATGAGCAGTTCTTC
-	-	TRBV2	TRBJ1-1	CASMGRPEAFF	TGTGCCAGCATGGGCAGGCCTGAAGCTTTCTTT
TRBD1	-	TRBV27	TRBJ1-2	CASSFVTGQGARYGYTF	TGTGCCAGCAGTTTTGTCACCGGACAGGGGGCCCGTTATGGCTACACCTTC
TRBD1	-	TRBV24-1	TRBJ1-2	CATSRGGSYGYTF	TGTGCCACCTCCCGAGGGGGCTCCTATGGCTACACCTTC
TRBD2	-	TRBV15	TRBJ2-1	CATSRGKFSGGHYNEQFF	TGTGCCACCAGCAGGGGGAAATTTAGCGGGGGGCACTACAATGAGCAGTTCTTC